The 16 T cell receptor beta chains listed next were all sequenced from one sample in a study of T cell responses to AZD1222 COVID-19 vaccine. Sequencing was performed with immunoSEQ multiplex PCR; in TCRdb, only in-frame clones are kept and a portion is missing. The data show 180,000 or so clones, about 86% seen once. The source was peripheral blood, collected on day 0 of AZD1222 vaccination. All receptors come from an adult in good health.

The V and J genes are TRBV6-7 and TRBJ1-3, with TRBD1 identical over 8 bases. TRBV6-7 is an ORF; its function is uncertain. The CDR3 is made up of 17 amino acids. The V gene end was trimmed by 5 bases and the J gene end by 2 bases; junction bases not matched to a gene: 11. The CDR3 DNA sequence: TGTGCCAGCAGTAAGAATGGGGACAGGACGCCTGGAAACACCATATATTTT. Translating gives CASSKNGDRTPGNTIYF.

The V call is TRBV18, the J call TRBJ1-1, with D unclear. CDR1 is KGHSH, CDR2 LQKENI, per germline. Trimming stripped 0 bases from V and 5 bases from J, with 13 bases between. The CDR3 is 15 residues long. The DNA for the CDR3 is TGTGCCAGCTCACCACCGTCGTCGGGGTGGACTGAAGCTTTCTTT. Amino acids: CASSPPSSGWTEAFF.

J is TRBJ1-1 and V is TRBV7-8; D is unclear. The CDR3 covers 15 residues. V lost 0 bases to trimming and J lost 1 base, with 9 bases between them. Germline assignment: CDR1 SGHVS and CDR2 FQNEAQ. This CDR3 reads CASSLALGGNTEAFF. In DNA form, the CDR3 reads TGTGCCAGCAGCTTAGCGCTGGGTGGGAACACTGAAGCTTTCTTT.

The rearrangement uses TRBV3-1 (or the pseudogene TRBV3-2) and TRBJ1-3; D uncertain. Trimming cost V 1 base and J 6 bases, with 4 bases left between them. This CDR3 has 12 residues. Germline loops: CDR1 LGHDT, CDR2 YNNKEL (reference sequence). CDR3 loop: CASSQGENTIYF. The CDR3 DNA is TGTGCCAGCAGCCAAGGCGAAAACACCATATATTTT.

The gene calls are TRBV20-1 and TRBJ1-1; no reliable D call. The CDR3 contains 13 residues. The germline V gene encodes CDR1 DFQATT and CDR2 SNEGSKA (reference sequence). Trimming pared 3 bases from V and 5 bases from J, leaving 13 bases between. The CDR3 DNA follows: TGCAGTGCTAGTAAGGGAAGAGGAACTGAAGCTTTCTTT. Protein: CSASKGRGTEAFF.

The chain combines TRBV2 with TRBJ1-4, with 8 bases aligning to TRBD1. Unmatched junction bases numbered 4, after V lost 2 bases and J lost 8 bases. CDR1 SNHLY and CDR2 FYNNEI come from the germline V gene. This CDR3 contains 14 residues. CDR3 in amino acids: CASSELGQAEKLFF. The DNA for the CDR3 is TGTGCCAGCAGTGAACTGGGACAGGCGGAAAAACTGTTTTTT.

Here the CDR3 reads CASRPTMTGSSYNSPLHF. As DNA, the CDR3 is TGTGCCAGCAGACCCACCATGACAGGGAGCTCCTATAATTCACCCCTCCACTTT. The chain recombines TRBV28 with TRBJ1-6, with 7 positions matching TRBD1. From germline, CDR1 is MDHEN and CDR2 SYDVKM. This CDR3 is built from 18 residues. The junction had 11 bases not matched to a gene; V was cut back by 6 bases and J by 0 bases.

The V and J genes are TRBV19 and TRBJ2-7; no definite D call. Germline assignment: CDR1 LNHDA and CDR2 SQIVND (reference sequence). V was trimmed by 3 bases and J by 2 bases, leaving 11 bases between them. The CDR3 loop spans 14 amino acids. The chain's CDR3 is CASSMNELTYEQYF. The CDR3 DNA follows: TGTGCCAGTAGTATGAATGAACTTACCTACGAGCAGTACTTC.

The chain couples TRBV7-6 to TRBJ1-1, with 8 bases matching TRBD1. CDR3 length: 14 amino acids. J lost 4 bases, V lost 0 bases, and 1 base had no gene match. The V gene's germline CDR1 is SGHVS and CDR2 FNYEAQ. This CDR3 is CASSLAGTGTEAFF. As DNA, the CDR3 is TGTGCCAGCAGCTTAGCTGGGACAGGCACTGAAGCTTTCTTT. The full variable domain, completed using reference TRBV7-6 and TRBJ1-1, is GAGVSQSPRYKVTKRGQDVALRCDPISGHVSLYWYRQALGQGPEFLTYFNYEAQQDKSGLPNDRFSAERPEGSISTLTIQRTEQRDSAMYRCASSLAGTGTEAFFGQGTRLTVV.

This rearrangement joins TRBV3-1 (or the pseudogene TRBV3-2) to TRBJ2-7, with 11 bases matching TRBD2. There are 13 residues in the CDR3. With V trimmed by 4 bases and J by 9 bases, 5 bases remained unmatched. Germline assignment: CDR1 LGHDT and CDR2 YNNKEL (reference sequence). CDR3: CASSPTGLAAQYF. In DNA form, the CDR3 reads TGTGCCAGCAGCCCAACGGGACTAGCGGCGCAGTACTTC.

The rearrangement uses TRBV30 and TRBJ2-7; D remains ambiguous. The V gene lost 2 bases and the J gene lost 0 bases, with 14 bases spanning the gap. CDR1 and CDR2 (germline): GTSNPN, SVGIG (reference sequence). The CDR3 has 15 residues. In nucleotides, the CDR3 is TGTGCCTGGAGTCCAACGCAGAGTTACTCCTACGAGCAGTACTTC. It translates to CAWSPTQSYSYEQYF.

The CDR3 DNA follows: TGTGCCAGCTCACCGCTAGCGGGCATGGACACCGGGGAGCTGTTTTTT. Amino acid sequence: CASSPLAGMDTGELFF. V and J are TRBV18 and TRBJ2-2; the match to TRBD2 covers 8 bases. Germline V gene data show CDR1 as KGHSH and CDR2 as LQKENI. The CDR3 totals 16 residues. With V trimmed by 3 bases and J by 3 bases, 6 bases remained unmatched.

This chain connects TRBV5-8 to TRBJ1-6, with D unclear. This CDR3 has 13 amino acids. Germline assignment: CDR1 SGHTS and CDR2 YDEGEE. V was pared by 4 bases and J by 9 bases, with 11 bases between. The CDR3 here is CASSRTRGSPLHF. The CDR3 nucleotides read TGTGCCAGCAGCCGGACGCGTGGTTCACCCCTCCACTTT.

The CDR3 DNA follows: TGTGCCAGCAGCCATCCAGGACAGGGTAGAATTTACGAGCAGTACTTC. Encoded protein: CASSHPGQGRIYEQYF. The chain recombines TRBV14 with TRBJ2-7; 8 bases are a match to TRBD1. V lost 3 bases to trimming and J lost 4 bases; unmatched junction nucleotides: 11. CDR3 length equals 16 residues. Per the germline V gene, CDR1 is SGHDN and CDR2 is FVKESK.

This clone has a single count. The chain couples TRBV10-3 to TRBJ2-7; D may correspond to TRBD1 or TRBD2 (5 bases each). Germline V lookup: CDR1 ENHRY, CDR2 SYGVKD. This CDR3 is built from 15 residues. Trimming stripped 0 bases from V and 2 bases from J, with 11 bases between. The CDR3 coding sequence is TGTGCCATCAGTGAGTCTGGGACCGGCGCCTACGAGCAGTACTTC. Residues: CAISESGTGAYEQYF.

The gene calls are TRBV2 and TRBJ1-2; the D is unclear. Germline lookup yields CDR1 SNHLY and CDR2 FYNNEI. Trimming left V 3 bases short and J 0 bases short, with 11 bases between. The CDR3 contains 15 residues. The CDR3 reads CASSDRQIANYGYTF. The CDR3 nucleotides read TGTGCCAGCAGTGATCGACAAATAGCTAACTATGGCTACACCTTC.